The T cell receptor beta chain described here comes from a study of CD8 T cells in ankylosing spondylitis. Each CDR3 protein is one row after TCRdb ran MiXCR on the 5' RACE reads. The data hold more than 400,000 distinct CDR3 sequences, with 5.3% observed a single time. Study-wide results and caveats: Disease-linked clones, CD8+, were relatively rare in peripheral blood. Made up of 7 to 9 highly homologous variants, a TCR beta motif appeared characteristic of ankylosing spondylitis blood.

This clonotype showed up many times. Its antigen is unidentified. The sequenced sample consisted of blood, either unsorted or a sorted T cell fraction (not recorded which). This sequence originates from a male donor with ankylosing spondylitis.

The CDR3, as DNA: TGCAGTGCTAGACCCTCTGGACAGCGAGATCAGCCCCAGCATTTT. Protein: CSARPSGQRDQPQHF. This chain links TRBV20-1 with TRBJ1-5; possibly TRBD1 for D (6 bases). This CDR3 contains 15 residues. V was clipped by 2 bases and J by 5 bases, with 16 bases between them. Germline lookup yields CDR1 DFQATT and CDR2 SNEGSKA (reference sequence).